This T cell receptor (beta chain) stems from a study of T cell responses to AZD1222 COVID-19 vaccine. Study results and caveats: Spike-specific TCR breadth and depth went up after people got two AZD1222 doses.

CDR1 is SGHVS, CDR2 FQNEAQ, per germline. V was clipped by 0 bases and J by 8 bases, with 13 bases between them. This CDR3 is 14 amino acids long. With respect to this clone: The antigen remains unidentified.

Clones were sequenced by immunoSEQ multiplex PCR, and TCRdb holds only the in-frame ones, with some missing. Here the sample spans roughly 70,000 clones, approximately 80% being singletons. The clonotype originates from an adult in good health. The V gene is TRBV7-8, the J gene TRBJ1-2; D may be TRBD1 (6 bases). This sample comprised peripheral blood, obtained on day 0 of AZD1222 vaccination. The DNA for the CDR3 is TGTGCCAGCAGCTTAGCAGGCGACCAGGGGGGCTACACCTTC. Protein: CASSLAGDQGGYTF.